This is a list of T cell receptor beta chains from one sample in a study of T cells after yellow fever vaccination. TCRdb analysed the 5' RACE reads with MiXCR anew, one entry per CDR3 protein. The table has about 26,000 distinct CDR3 sequences, 4% to 5.5% seen once. The sequences come from PBMCs, either bulk or a sorted T-cell subset (CD4+, CD8+, memory, or dextramer-sorted; not recorded which), collected on the day of the yellow fever booster vaccination. Receptor source: a man younger than 30 who received the YFV17D yellow fever vaccine. Each CDR3 is given with its conserved first and last residue.

v_gene: TRBV6-1
CDR3aa: CASRARGPETQYF

v_gene: TRBV24-1
CDR3aa: CATSDPTGSDTQYF

v_gene: TRBV19
CDR3aa: CASSMGRTGGSPLHF

v_gene: TRBV4-1
CDR3aa: CASSQLAGINNEQFF

v_gene: TRBV7-2
CDR3aa: CASSSPTGGLSYNEQFF

v_gene: TRBV14
CDR3aa: CASSLDWDRGPHTF

v_gene: TRBV19
CDR3aa: CASSAQVLGGANVLTF

v_gene: TRBV7-2
CDR3aa: CASSPPGGEGNQPQHF

v_gene: TRBV20-1
CDR3aa: CSVPLIKRGGWYNEQFF

v_gene: TRBV12-3/TRBV12-4
CDR3aa: CASSLGRDQPQHF

v_gene: TRBV5-6
CDR3aa: CASSSLGGTAYEQYF

v_gene: TRBV7-9
CDR3aa: CASSLRRLAGGASLDTQYF

v_gene: TRBV20-1
CDR3aa: CSAGGTSGVNEQFF

v_gene: TRBV7-8
CDR3aa: CASSSSRPRGTQYF

v_gene: TRBV7-2
CDR3aa: CASSPRQGSGQPQHF

v_gene: TRBV7-2
CDR3aa: CASSVSRETQYF

v_gene: TRBV5-1
CDR3aa: CASSTGGRTEAFF

v_gene: TRBV20-1
CDR3aa: CSARDRNGNQPQHF

v_gene: TRBV12-3/TRBV12-4
CDR3aa: CASSLMNIQYF

v_gene: TRBV19
CDR3aa: CASKVGTHNTEAFF

v_gene: TRBV4-3
CDR3aa: CASSQETAGGFNEQFF

v_gene: TRBV6-5
CDR3aa: CASRERRGEQYF

v_gene: TRBV7-6
CDR3aa: CASSLGQGRNTGELFF

v_gene: TRBV9
CDR3aa: CASSVGADYNEQFF

v_gene: TRBV25-1
CDR3aa: CASSDRDRLHEQYF

v_gene: TRBV7-2
CDR3aa: CASSLNPGTGNTEAFF

v_gene: TRBV28
CDR3aa: CASRGTGLDTQYF

v_gene: TRBV7-3
CDR3aa: CASSLTGRGGHNEQFF

v_gene: TRBV11-2
CDR3aa: CASSPILRSTLSKYF

v_gene: TRBV5-1
CDR3aa: CASSSTGTVNEKLFF

v_gene: TRBV6-2/TRBV6-3
CDR3aa: CASRTYRGESYNEQFF

v_gene: TRBV12-3/TRBV12-4
CDR3aa: CASSVGQPPYNEQFF

v_gene: TRBV10-3
CDR3aa: CAIKGRYNEQFF

v_gene: TRBV10-2
CDR3aa: CASSDQGAGNTEAFF